This TCR beta chain was recorded in a study of T-cell reconstitution after alpha-beta-depleted transplantation in children (TCRdb year 2016). About the study as a whole: Using TCR repertoire profiling, the study followed T-cell immune reconstitution in a quantitative way in children after TCRalphabeta/CD19-depleted allogeneic hematopoietic cell transplantation.

Turning to this clonotype: It lacks a known antigen. No qualities accompany the bases; no much larger clone lies one base away.

Library preparation employed PCR. Sequencing took place on an Illumina HiSeq 2500. To normalize quantification of the TCRbeta repertoire, the TCR libraries were built with molecular barcoding that relied on unique molecular identifiers. The raw public reads went through TCRdb reprocessing: fastp at Q25, MiXCR clone calling, in-frame beta chains kept. CDR3 protein duplicates are merged, each entry listing the most common genes and DNA. This sample holds around 500,000 distinct CDR3 sequences; under 15% were observed only once. The ten largest clones represent over 5.5% of the sample. Here V drops 7 bases and J drops 2 bases, and the junction holds 10 bases not matched to any gene. Inclusive of the bounding cysteine and phenylalanine, the CDR3 is 17 residues long. The sequence is cut down to CDR3 DNA, 51 bases in frame from base 1.

The chain joins TRBV12-3 or TRBV12-4 to TRBJ2-2; 10 nucleotides in the junction match TRBD1. The receptor was isolated from a human donor who donated a stem cell graft to a child with combined immunodeficiency. The source material was PBMCs from the stem cell graft donor, sampled from the stem cell graft. The DNA sequence reads TGTGCCAGCACCCTGGGACAGGGGACACCCAACACCGGGGAGCTGTTTTTT. Its protein reads: CASTLGQGTPNTGELFF.